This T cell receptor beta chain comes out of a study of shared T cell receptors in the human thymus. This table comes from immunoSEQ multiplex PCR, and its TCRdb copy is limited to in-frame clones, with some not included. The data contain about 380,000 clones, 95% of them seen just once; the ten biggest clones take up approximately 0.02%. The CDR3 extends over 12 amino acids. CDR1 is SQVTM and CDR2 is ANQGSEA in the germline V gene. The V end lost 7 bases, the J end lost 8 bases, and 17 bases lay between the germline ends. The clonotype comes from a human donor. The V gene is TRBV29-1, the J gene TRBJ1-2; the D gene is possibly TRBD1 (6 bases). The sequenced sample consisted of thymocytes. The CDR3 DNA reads TGCAGCGGTGGAATCGGGGGCGAGGGCTACACCTTC. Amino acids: CSGGIGGEGYTF.